These T cell receptor beta chains were read from a single sample in a study of graft-versus-host responses after intestinal transplantation. Here immunoSEQ multiplex PCR was the method, and the copy in TCRdb shows in-frame clones only, minus some. The sample shows some 10,000 clones, over 90% of them seen only once. Sequencing used PBMCs, obtained approximately 69 days after transplant. The receptors here all came from a human patient who received an intestinal transplant, so some T cells may come from the graft donor. The CDR3 runs from the conserved cysteine through the conserved F or W. The order of the fields is V gene, D gene, clone size, J gene, CDR3 DNA, CDR3 protein. The D gene is left open where the match is weak. Some rows have no size entry. The others give once, few or many, or a class for an expanded clone.

TRBV7-8	TRBD1	once	TRBJ1-5	TGTGCCAGCAGCCTACGGCCATGGACAGGGAAAGACAATCAGCCCCAGCATTTT	CASSLRPWTGKDNQPQHF
TRBV5-4	NA	NA	TRBJ2-3	TGTGCCAGCAGTTTCCAGGGCACAGATACGCAGTATTTT	CASSFQGTDTQYF
TRBV12-5	TRBD1	few	TRBJ2-3	TGTGCTAGTGGTTCCGGACAGGGTGATTGGGATACGCAGTATTTT	CASGSGQGDWDTQYF
TRBV5-1	TRBD1	NA	TRBJ2-5	TGCGCCAGCAGCTACCGGGACAGGGGGTTGAGGGAGACCCAGTACTTC	CASSYRDRGLRETQYF
TRBV13	TRBD1	NA	TRBJ2-2	TGTGCCAGCAGCCCTCGGGACAGGGGAGGCGTGAACACCGGGGAGCTGTTTTTT	CASSPRDRGGVNTGELFF
TRBV27	NA	NA	TRBJ2-2	TGTGCCAGCAGTGTCTGGGGAACCGGGGAGCTGTTTTTT	CASSVWGTGELFF
TRBV5-1	NA	NA	TRBJ2-1	TGCGCCAGCAGCTTGGTAATTAGTAGTGGGGGTCGTAGCAATGAGCAGTTCTTC	CASSLVISSGGRSNEQFF
TRBV19	NA	NA	TRBJ2-3	TGTGCCAGTATAGAGGGATTGGGCACAGATACGCAGTATTTT	CASIEGLGTDTQYF
TRBV28	NA	once	TRBJ2-7	TGTGCCAGCAGTTTAACAGGGGAGGGGCACGAGCAGTACTTC	CASSLTGEGHEQYF
TRBV5-1	TRBD2	NA	TRBJ2-1	TGCGCCAGCAGCTTGGGGGGACTAGCGGGATGGTACAATGAGCAGTTCTTC	CASSLGGLAGWYNEQFF
TRBV7-8	TRBD1	NA	TRBJ1-2	TGTGCCAGCAGCCCCCTGGGACAGGGGCACTATGGCTACACCTTC	CASSPLGQGHYGYTF
TRBV2	TRBD2	NA	TRBJ2-5	TGTGCCAGCTATGGTAGCGGGAGGTCTATCGAAGAGACCCAGTACTTC	CASYGSGRSIEETQYF
TRBV4-2	NA	NA	TRBJ2-5	TGTGCCAGCAGCCAGCAACGGATTAAAGAGACCCAGTACTTC	CASSQQRIKETQYF
TRBV4-1	TRBD2	NA	TRBJ2-7	TGCGCCAGCAGCCGTCAACTAGCGGGTGGATACGAGCAGTACTTC	CASSRQLAGGYEQYF
TRBV19	NA	NA	TRBJ2-7	TGTGCCAGTAGTATTAAAGACGCCGAGGACGAGCAGTACTTC	CASSIKDAEDEQYF
TRBV6-5	TRBD1	NA	TRBJ2-5	TGTGCCAGCAGTTCCCCCGGGACAGAACAAGAGACCCAGTACTTC	CASSSPGTEQETQYF
TRBV7-9	NA	NA	TRBJ1-2	TGTGCCAGCAGTCTAGGGGGGGGGAACTACACCTTC	CASSLGGGNYTF
TRBV5-1	TRBD2	NA	TRBJ2-7	TGCGCCAGCAGCTTACTAGCGGGGAGCTCCTACGAGCAGTACTTC	CASSLLAGSSYEQYF
TRBV19	NA	once	TRBJ2-7	TGTGCCAGTAGTATAGATCTTCGGCTGGGGTACGAGCAGTACTTC	CASSIDLRLGYEQYF
TRBV29-1	TRBD2	NA	TRBJ2-7	TGCAGCGTTAGCGGGGGGAGCTCCTACGAGCAGTACTTC	CSVSGGSSYEQYF